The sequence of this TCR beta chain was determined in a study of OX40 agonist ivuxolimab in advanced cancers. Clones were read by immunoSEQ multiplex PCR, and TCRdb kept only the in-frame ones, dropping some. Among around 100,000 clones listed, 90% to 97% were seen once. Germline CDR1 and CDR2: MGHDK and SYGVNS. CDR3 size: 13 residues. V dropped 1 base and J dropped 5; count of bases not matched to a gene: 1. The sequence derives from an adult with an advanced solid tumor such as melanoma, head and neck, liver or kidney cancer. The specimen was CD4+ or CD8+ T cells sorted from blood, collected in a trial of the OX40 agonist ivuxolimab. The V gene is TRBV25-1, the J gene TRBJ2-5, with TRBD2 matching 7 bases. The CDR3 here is CASSEWGGETQYF. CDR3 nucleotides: TGTGCCAGCAGTGAATGGGGGGGGGAGACCCAGTACTTC.